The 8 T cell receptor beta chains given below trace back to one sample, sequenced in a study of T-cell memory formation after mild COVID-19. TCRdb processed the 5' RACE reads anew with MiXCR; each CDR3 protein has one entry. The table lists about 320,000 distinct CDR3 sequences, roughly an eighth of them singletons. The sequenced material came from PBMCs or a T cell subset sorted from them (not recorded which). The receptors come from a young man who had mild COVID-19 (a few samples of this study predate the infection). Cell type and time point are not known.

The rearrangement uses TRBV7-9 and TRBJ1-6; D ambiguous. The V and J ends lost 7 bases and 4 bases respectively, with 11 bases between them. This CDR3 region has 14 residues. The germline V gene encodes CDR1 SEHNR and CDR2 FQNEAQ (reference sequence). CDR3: CASMLDGYNSPLHF. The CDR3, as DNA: TGTGCCAGCATGCTAGACGGGTATAATTCACCCCTCCACTTT.

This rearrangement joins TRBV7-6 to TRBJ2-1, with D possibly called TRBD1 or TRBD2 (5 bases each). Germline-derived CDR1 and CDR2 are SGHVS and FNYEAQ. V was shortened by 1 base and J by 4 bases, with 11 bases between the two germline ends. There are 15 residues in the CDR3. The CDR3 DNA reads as TGTGCCAGCAGCTTAGGTGGGACGGAGTACAATGAGCAGTTCTTC. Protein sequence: CASSLGGTEYNEQFF.

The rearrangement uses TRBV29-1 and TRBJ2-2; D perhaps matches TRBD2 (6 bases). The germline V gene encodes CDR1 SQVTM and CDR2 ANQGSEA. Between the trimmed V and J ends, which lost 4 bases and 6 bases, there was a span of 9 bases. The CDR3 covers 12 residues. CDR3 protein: CSVAWGAGELFF. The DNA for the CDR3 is TGCAGCGTTGCTTGGGGGGCCGGGGAGCTGTTTTTT.

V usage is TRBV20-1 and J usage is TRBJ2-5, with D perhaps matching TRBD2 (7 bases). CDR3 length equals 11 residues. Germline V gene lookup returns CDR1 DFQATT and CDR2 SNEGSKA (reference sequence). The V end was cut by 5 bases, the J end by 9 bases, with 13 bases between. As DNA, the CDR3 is TGCAGTGCTGTGGGGGGGCGATCCCAGTACTTC. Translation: CSAVGGRSQYF.

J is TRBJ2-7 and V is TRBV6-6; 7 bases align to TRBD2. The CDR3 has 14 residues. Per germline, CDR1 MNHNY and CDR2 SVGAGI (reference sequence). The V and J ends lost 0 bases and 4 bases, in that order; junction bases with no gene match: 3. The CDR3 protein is CASSYSGRVYEQYV. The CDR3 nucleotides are TGTGCCAGCAGTTACTCAGGGAGGGTATACGAGCAGTACGTC.

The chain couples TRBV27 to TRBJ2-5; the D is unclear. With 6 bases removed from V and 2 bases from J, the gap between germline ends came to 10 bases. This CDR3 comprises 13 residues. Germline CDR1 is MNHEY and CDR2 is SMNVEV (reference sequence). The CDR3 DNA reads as TGTGCCAGCAGACGGAACAGACAAGAGACCCAGTACTTC. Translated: CASRRNRQETQYF.

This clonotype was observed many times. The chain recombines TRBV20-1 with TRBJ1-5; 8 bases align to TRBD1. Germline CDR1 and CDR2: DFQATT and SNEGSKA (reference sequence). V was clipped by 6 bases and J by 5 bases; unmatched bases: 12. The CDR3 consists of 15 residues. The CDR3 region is CSAETAGTGDQPQHF. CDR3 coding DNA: TGCAGTGCCGAGACCGCCGGGACAGGAGATCAGCCCCAGCATTTT.

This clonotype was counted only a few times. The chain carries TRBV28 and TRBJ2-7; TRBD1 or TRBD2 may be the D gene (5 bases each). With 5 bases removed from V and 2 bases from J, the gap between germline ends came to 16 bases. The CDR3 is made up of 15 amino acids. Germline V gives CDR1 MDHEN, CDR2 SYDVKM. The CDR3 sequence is CASSPRDPAAYEQYV. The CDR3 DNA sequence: TGTGCCAGCAGTCCACGGGACCCGGCGGCCTACGAGCAGTACGTC.